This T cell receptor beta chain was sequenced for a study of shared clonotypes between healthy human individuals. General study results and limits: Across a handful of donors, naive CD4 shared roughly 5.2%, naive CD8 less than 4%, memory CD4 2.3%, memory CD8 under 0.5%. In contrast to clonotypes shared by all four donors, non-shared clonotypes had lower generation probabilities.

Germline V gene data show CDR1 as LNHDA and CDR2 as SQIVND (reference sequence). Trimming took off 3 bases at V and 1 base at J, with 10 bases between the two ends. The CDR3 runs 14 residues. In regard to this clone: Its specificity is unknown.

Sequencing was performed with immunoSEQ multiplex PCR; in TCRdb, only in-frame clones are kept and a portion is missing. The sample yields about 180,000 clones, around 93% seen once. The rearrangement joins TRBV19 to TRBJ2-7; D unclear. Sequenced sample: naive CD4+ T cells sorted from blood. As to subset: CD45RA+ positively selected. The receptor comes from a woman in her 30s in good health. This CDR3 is CASSILHTSYEQYF. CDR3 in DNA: TGTGCCAGTAGTATCCTGCACACGTCCTACGAGCAGTACTTC.